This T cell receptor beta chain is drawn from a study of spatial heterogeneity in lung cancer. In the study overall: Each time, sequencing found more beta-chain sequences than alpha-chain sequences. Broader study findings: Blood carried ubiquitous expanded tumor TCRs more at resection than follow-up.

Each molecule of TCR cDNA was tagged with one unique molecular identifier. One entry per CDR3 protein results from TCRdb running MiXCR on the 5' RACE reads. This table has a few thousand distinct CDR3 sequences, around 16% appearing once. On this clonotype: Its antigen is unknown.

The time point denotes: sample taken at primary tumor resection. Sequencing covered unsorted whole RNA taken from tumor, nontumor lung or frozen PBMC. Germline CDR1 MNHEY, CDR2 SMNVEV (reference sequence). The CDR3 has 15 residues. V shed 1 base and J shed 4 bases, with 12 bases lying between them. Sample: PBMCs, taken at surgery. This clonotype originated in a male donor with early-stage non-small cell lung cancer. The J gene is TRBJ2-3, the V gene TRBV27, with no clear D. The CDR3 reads CASSLYLVGPDTQYF. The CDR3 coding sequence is TGTGCCAGCAGTTTATATTTGGTGGGCCCAGATACGCAGTATTTT.